This TCR beta chain is drawn from a study of cytomegalovirus exposure and HLA in healthy donors. Overall study context: A previous analysis identified approximately 110 million unique TCR beta sequences derived from around 180 million T cells. Findings and limits, study-wide: A later analysis linked around 15,000 TCR beta sequences to HLA alleles at 0.05 false discovery rate. Later analysis suggested links between common viral pathogens and several top significant clusters.

Regarding this clone: The antigen is not known. At one end, the junction sequence differs from germline, possibly due to a read error.

CDR3 length: 15 residues. Germline assignment: CDR1 MNHNS and CDR2 SASEGT. It was with 60 Vbeta and 13 Jbeta primers that the PCR ran. Method: immunoSEQ multiplex PCR; TCRdb's copy keeps in-frame clones and lacks some. The sample includes 150,000 to 250,000 clones, approximately 85% of them seen just once. The TCR originated in a woman aged 45 to 65 in good health and CMV-seronegative. V gene TRBV6-1 combines with J gene TRBJ2-5; 8 bases line up with TRBD1. The J call is doubtful: the DNA matches TRBJ2-7 better. The specimen sequenced was PBMCs. Here the CDR3 reads CTSSRSRAGGAEQYF. DNA for the CDR3: TGTACCAGCAGTCGCTCTCGTGCAGGGGGCGCCGAGCAGTACTTC.